The 7 T cell receptor beta chains given below trace back to one sample, sequenced in a study of shared clonotypes between healthy human individuals. TCRdb's table, derived via immunoSEQ multiplex PCR, lists solely in-frame clones and lacks some. The sample has around 200,000 clones, approximately 60% seen once. Material: memory CD4+ T cells sorted from blood. Subset reported: CD45RA-negative fraction. The receptors here all came from a man aged 25-45 years in good health.

CDR3 in DNA: TGTGCCAGCAGCGAAAGCCGGGGTTACACTGAAGCTTTCTTT. It is translated as CASSESRGYTEAFF. This chain joins TRBV2 and TRBJ1-1; D unresolved. Germline V CDR1 and CDR2: SNHLY, FYNNEI. The germline V and J ends were trimmed by 6 bases and 3 bases, with 14 bases remaining between them. This CDR3 is built from 14 residues.

This sequence joins TRBV7-3 and TRBJ2-1; D uncertain. V lost 6 bases and J lost 2, with 17 bases in between. The CDR3 contains 16 residues. Germline CDR1 and CDR2: SGHTA and FQGTGA. The CDR3 reads CASRQSSNLAYNEQFF. The DNA of the CDR3 is TGTGCCAGCAGGCAGAGCAGTAATTTAGCCTACAATGAGCAGTTCTTC.

This clone has more than one count but fewer than ten. V gene TRBV19 combines with J gene TRBJ1-1, with 7 nucleotides matching TRBD1. Losses at the gene ends were 5 bases for V and 6 bases for J; bases not matched to a gene: 3. The length of the CDR3 is 12 residues. Germline CDR1 is LNHDA and CDR2 is SQIVND (reference sequence). The CDR3 reads CASSRQGAEAFF. The CDR3 DNA follows: TGTGCCAGTAGTCGGCAGGGGGCTGAAGCTTTCTTT.

This clone has only a few counts. The V call is TRBV5-1, the J call TRBJ2-2, with 13 nucleotides matching TRBD2. The CDR3 has 17 residues. Germline V gene data show CDR1 as SGHRS and CDR2 as YFSETQ. Unmatched junction bases numbered 4, after V lost 4 bases and J lost 1 base. This CDR3 reads CASSVTSGRMNTGELFF. CDR3 in DNA: TGCGCCAGCAGCGTGACTAGCGGGAGGATGAACACCGGGGAGCTGTTTTTT.

The chain carries TRBV9 and TRBJ1-3; 7 bases align to TRBD1. Losses at the gene ends were 2 bases for V and 4 bases for J; bases not matched to a gene: 9. Germline-derived CDR1 and CDR2 are SGDLS and YYNGEE. This CDR3 has 16 residues. The DNA of the CDR3 is TGTGCCAGCAGCGTTCTCACAGGGGCGGAGGGAAACACCATATATTTT. It encodes CASSVLTGAEGNTIYF.

This clone was observed many times. V and J are TRBV29-1 and TRBJ2-5; TRBD2 is a possible D gene (6 bases). V lost 4 bases and J lost 7, with 13 bases in between. The CDR3 sequence is 12 residues long. CDR1 and CDR2 (germline): SQVTM, ANQGSEA. CDR3 bases: TGCAGCGTTGTTGCGGGACGAGGGACCCAGTACTTC. This translates into CSVVAGRGTQYF.

The chain employs TRBV5-1 and TRBJ2-5, with 7 bases aligning to TRBD2. CDR1 and CDR2 from the germline V gene are SGHRS and YFSETQ. The CDR3 is 13 residues long. V trimming: 2 bases; J trimming: 5 bases; junction bases outside the gene matches: 3. This CDR3 is CASSFREAETQYF. CDR3 DNA: TGCGCCAGCAGCTTTCGGGAGGCGGAGACCCAGTACTTC.